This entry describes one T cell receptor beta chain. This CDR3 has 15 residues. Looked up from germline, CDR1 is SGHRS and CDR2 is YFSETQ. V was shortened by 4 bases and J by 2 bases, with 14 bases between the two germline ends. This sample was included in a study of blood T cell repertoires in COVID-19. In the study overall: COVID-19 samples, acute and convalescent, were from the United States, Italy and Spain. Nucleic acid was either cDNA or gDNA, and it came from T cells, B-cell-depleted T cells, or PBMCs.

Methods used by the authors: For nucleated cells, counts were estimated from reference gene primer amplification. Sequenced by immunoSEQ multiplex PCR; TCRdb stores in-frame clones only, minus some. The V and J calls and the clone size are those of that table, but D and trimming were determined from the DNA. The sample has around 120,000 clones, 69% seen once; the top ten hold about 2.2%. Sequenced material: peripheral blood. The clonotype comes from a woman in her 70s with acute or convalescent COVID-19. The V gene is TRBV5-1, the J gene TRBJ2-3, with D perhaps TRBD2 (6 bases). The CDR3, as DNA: TGCGCCAGCAGCAACCGGGACTTAAACACAGATACGCAGTATTTT. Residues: CASSNRDLNTDTQYF.